This T cell receptor (beta chain) was recorded in a study of blood T cell repertoires in COVID-19. As for the study in general: T cells, B-cell-depleted T cells, or PBMCs provided the cDNA or gDNA that served as material.

Adults between roughly 18 and 100 years of age took part from 24 US areas. Participants were placed into cohorts based on the clinical history they reported. This CDR3 is 13 amino acids long. The germline gives CDR1 MNHEY, CDR2 SVGAGI. With 5 bases clipped from V and 4 bases from J, the junction kept 4 bases outside the gene matches. Some clones are missing from TCRdb's copy, which holds only in-frame ones; the method was immunoSEQ multiplex PCR. Altogether hundreds of thousands of clones are present, just under 90% being singletons, with the ten largest covering roughly a tenth. Sequencing was done on a sample of PBMCs or T cells enriched from blood (not recorded which). The clonotype was recovered from a woman aged 25 to 45 who had recovered from COVID-19. This chain uses TRBV6-5 with TRBJ1-1; 7 nucleotides line up with TRBD1. The CDR3 region is CASSRQGGTEAFF. The CDR3 nucleotides read TGTGCCAGCAGTCGACAGGGAGGCACTGAAGCTTTCTTT.